These 30 T cell receptor beta chains originate from one sample sequenced in a study of T cell responses to AZD1222 COVID-19 vaccine (dated by TCRdb to the early 2020s). In the paper's terms, the time point label means: baseline before first vaccination. Preparation of the library involved the immunoSEQ multiplex PCR assay. In its TCRdb copy, this immuneACCESS table keeps in-frame sequences only and misses some clones. Where compared with another copy, unresolved V genes explain less than half of these, and the others have no known cause. Present in this sample are roughly 100,000 clones, around 87% of which were seen just once. 5% of the sample is taken by the ten largest. The input for sequencing was peripheral blood, taken on day 0 of AZD1222 vaccination. These receptor sequences come from an adult in good health.

This chain links TRBV19 with TRBJ2-5, with D tentatively TRBD1 (6 bases). In germline, CDR1 is LNHDA, CDR2 SQIVND (reference sequence). Trimming pared 9 bases from V and 1 base from J, leaving 15 bases between. The CDR3 runs 14 residues. The CDR3: CASRGQPPQETQYF. The CDR3 nucleotides read TGTGCCAGCAGGGGACAACCACCCCAAGAGACCCAGTACTTC.

The chain employs TRBV10-3 and TRBJ1-1; possible D gene TRBD1, 6 bases. The CDR3 length is 13 residues. V dropped 2 bases and J dropped 8 bases, with 12 bases sitting between them. Germline V gene lookup returns CDR1 ENHRY and CDR2 SYGVKD. CDR3 bases: TGTGCCATCAGTGAGGGACAGTTCACGGAAGCTTTCTTT. This encodes CAISEGQFTEAFF.

The gene calls are TRBV7-6 and TRBJ1-1; no firm D call. Per germline, CDR1 SGHVS and CDR2 FNYEAQ. The CDR3 loop spans 14 amino acids. V lost 5 bases to trimming and J lost 4 bases, with 14 bases between them. In nucleotides, the CDR3 is TGTGCCAGCAGCCGAGACACCTACGGCACTGAAGCTTTCTTT. Its protein is CASSRDTYGTEAFF.

This chain uses TRBV24-1 with TRBJ1-2, with a possible D match to TRBD1 (5 bases). The CDR3 covers 13 residues. Trimming left V 10 bases short and J 8 bases short, with 19 bases between. The germline gives CDR1 KGHDR, CDR2 SFDVKD. The CDR3 DNA follows: TGTGCCACTAAACCCCGGGAACGGGGCGGCTACACCTTC. Translation gives CATKPRERGGYTF.

The count of this clone is one. This chain joins TRBV28 and TRBJ2-3; 8 nucleotides line up with TRBD1. The CDR3 is 18 residues long. Germline V gene data show CDR1 as MDHEN and CDR2 as SYDVKM. J lost 1 base, V lost 6 bases, and 15 bases had no gene match. The CDR3 spells CASRTGQGPFLGTDTQYF. CDR3 nucleotide sequence: TGTGCCAGCAGAACCGGACAGGGCCCCTTTCTAGGCACAGATACGCAGTATTTT.

This clone came up once. The CDR3 reads CASSPTDSYGYTF. The CDR3 DNA sequence: TGCGCCAGCAGTCCCACCGACAGCTATGGCTACACCTTC. This chain joins TRBV10-2 and TRBJ1-2; perhaps TRBD1 as D (5 bases). The germline V gene encodes CDR1 WSHSY and CDR2 SAAADI. CDR3 length: 13 amino acids. V shed 5 bases and J shed 4 bases, with 11 bases lying between them.

The chain couples TRBV20-1 to TRBJ2-2; D gene uncertain. V was shortened by 4 bases and J by 4 bases, with 4 bases between the two germline ends. Germline V gene sequence: CDR1 DFQATT, CDR2 SNEGSKA (reference sequence). This CDR3 comprises 11 residues. CDR3 DNA: TGCAGTGCTAAGGGCACCGGGGAGCTGTTTTTT. Its protein is CSAKGTGELFF.

The chain combines TRBV24-1 with TRBJ2-5; possible D gene TRBD1, 5 bases. The CDR3 contains 12 residues. The germline V gene encodes CDR1 KGHDR and CDR2 SFDVKD. With 11 bases removed from V and 0 bases from J, the gap between germline ends came to 9 bases. CDR3 residues: CASQGDQETQYF. The CDR3 DNA is TGTGCCAGCCAGGGTGACCAAGAGACCCAGTACTTC.

This clone showed up just once. The sample holds other DNA sequences that translate to the same CDR3. This chain uses TRBV27 with TRBJ1-2; TRBD1 might be the D (6 bases). The V end was cut by 2 bases, the J end by 8 bases, with 12 bases between. Germline CDR1 and CDR2: MNHEY and SMNVEV (reference sequence). The CDR3 totals 13 residues. CDR3 amino acids: CASSLIRGGGYTF. Written as DNA, the CDR3 is TGTGCCAGCAGTTTAATCAGGGGCGGCGGCTACACCTTC.

The chain carries TRBV5-1 and TRBJ1-6; D gene ambiguous. The CDR3 is 14 residues long. The V gene lost 4 bases and the J gene lost 5 bases, with 10 bases spanning the gap. CDR1 and CDR2 from the germline V gene are SGHRS and YFSETQ. The CDR3 loop is CASSKISDNSPLHF. The DNA of the CDR3 is TGCGCCAGCAGCAAAATTTCGGATAATTCACCCCTCCACTTT.

The chain couples TRBV19 to TRBJ2-2; D remains ambiguous. The CDR3 extends over 11 amino acids. Germline lookup yields CDR1 LNHDA and CDR2 SQIVND (reference sequence). Trimming shortened V by 5 bases and J by 6 bases, and 4 bases separated the two germline ends. The CDR3 reads CASSPPGELFF. The CDR3 DNA reads TGTGCCAGTAGTCCCCCCGGGGAGCTGTTTTTT.

The chain combines TRBV11-2 with TRBJ2-1, with D hard to call. The CDR3 is 15 amino acids. Between the trimmed V and J ends, which lost 0 bases and 0 bases, there was a span of 6 bases. Germline values: CDR1 SGHAT, CDR2 FQNNGV. CDR3 amino acids: CASSLDSVSYNEQFF. CDR3 sequence (DNA): TGTGCCAGCAGCTTAGACAGTGTCTCCTACAATGAGCAGTTCTTC.

The genes are TRBV14 and TRBJ1-2; D is ambiguous. With 0 bases removed from V and 1 base from J, the gap between germline ends came to 6 bases. Germline CDR1 SGHDN, CDR2 FVKESK. This CDR3 region has 14 residues. The chain's CDR3 is CASSQDLNNYGYTF. The CDR3, as DNA: TGTGCCAGCAGCCAAGATCTTAATAACTATGGCTACACCTTC.

This clone appeared a few times. The chain couples TRBV10-3 to TRBJ1-4; TRBD1 is a possible D gene (5 bases). Trimming left V 10 bases short and J 8 bases short, with 11 bases between. CDR3 length: 11 amino acids. Germline V gives CDR1 ENHRY, CDR2 SYGVKD. The CDR3 DNA reads TGTGCCAGCGGGACCCTGGAAAAACTGTTTTTT. As protein: CASGTLEKLFF.

The rearrangement links TRBV24-1 to TRBJ2-1; 11 bases are a match to TRBD1. CDR1 and CDR2 (germline): KGHDR, SFDVKD. V trimming: 5 bases; J trimming: 8 bases; junction bases outside the gene matches: 7. The CDR3 spans 15 residues. CDR3 sequence reads: CATSVPGQGVDEQFF. Here the CDR3 DNA reads TGTGCCACCAGTGTCCCGGGACAGGGGGTTGATGAGCAGTTCTTC.

The gene calls are TRBV20-1 and TRBJ1-4, with D possibly matching TRBD1 (5 bases). Trimming cost V 3 bases and J 7 bases, with 6 bases left between them. The germline gives CDR1 DFQATT, CDR2 SNEGSKA (reference sequence). The CDR3 covers 11 residues. Here the CDR3 DNA reads TGCAGTGCTAGGGGGGGTGAAAAACTGTTTTTT. Translated, it gives CSARGGEKLFF.

The chain employs TRBV29-1 and TRBJ2-1, with a weak D call TRBD2 (6 bases). The CDR3 totals 13 residues. With 3 bases removed from V and 6 bases from J, the gap between germline ends came to 12 bases. Germline V gives CDR1 SQVTM, CDR2 ANQGSEA. The CDR3 DNA reads as TGCAGCGTTGAGGGGCAGGGAGGCAATGAGCAGTTCTTC. Residues: CSVEGQGGNEQFF.

This clone was picked up one time. The chain is built from TRBV7-6 and TRBJ2-7, with TRBD2 as a possible D gene (7 bases). V shed 5 bases and J shed 4 bases, with 15 bases lying between them. This CDR3 spans 14 amino acids. CDR1 is SGHVS and CDR2 is FNYEAQ in the germline V gene. Here the CDR3 DNA reads TGTGCCAGCAGCCTAGGAGGGGGGGGTTACGAGCAGTACTTC. This sequence encodes CASSLGGGGYEQYF.

The chain joins TRBV5-1 to TRBJ2-4; 7 bases match TRBD1. This CDR3 contains 14 residues. In germline, CDR1 is SGHRS, CDR2 YFSETQ. V shed 0 bases and J 7 bases; nucleotides not matched to a gene: 4. CDR3 bases: TGCGCCAGCAGCTTGGAGATCAGGGGGAACATTCAGTACTTC. It yields the protein CASSLEIRGNIQYF.

The chain uses TRBV7-2 and TRBJ2-7, with D maybe TRBD2 (5 bases). V was shortened by 3 bases and J by 3 bases, with 9 bases between the two germline ends. The CDR3 contains 13 residues. The germline CDR1 and CDR2 sequences are SGHTA and FQGNSA. The CDR3 protein is CASSFGLYYEQYF. CDR3 in DNA: TGTGCCAGCAGCTTCGGACTCTACTACGAGCAGTACTTC.

The table lists this clone with a count of one. The chain recombines TRBV28 with TRBJ2-3; the D gene is possibly TRBD1 (6 bases). V was pared by 4 bases and J by 0 bases, with 26 bases between. This CDR3 has 20 amino acids. Germline values: CDR1 MDHEN, CDR2 SYDVKM. The CDR3: CASSSKGRGLPSRSTDTQYF. CDR3 DNA: TGTGCCAGCAGTTCAAAGGGCAGGGGCTTGCCTAGCAGAAGCACAGATACGCAGTATTTT. Filled out from reference TRBV28 and TRBJ2-3, the complete variable domain reads DVKVTQSSRYLVKRTGEKVFLECVQDMDHENMFWYRQDPGLGLRLIYFSYDVKMKEKGDIPEGYSVSREKKERFSLILESASTNQTSMYLCASSSKGRGLPSRSTDTQYFGPGTRLTVL.

The CDR3 region is CATQAWDREGYTF. In DNA form, the CDR3 reads TGTGCCACCCAAGCCTGGGATCGCGAAGGCTACACCTTC. The chain employs TRBV19 and TRBJ1-2; D not resolved. The germline CDR1 and CDR2 sequences are LNHDA and SQIVND (reference sequence). The CDR3 contains 13 residues. V shed 10 bases and J shed 8 bases, with 20 bases lying between them. The variable domain in full, with the rest retrieved from reference TRBV19 and TRBJ1-2, is DGGITQSPKYLFRKEGQNVTLSCEQNLNHDAMYWYRQDPGQGLRLIYYSQIVNDFQKGDIAEGYSVSREKKESFPLTVTSAQKNPTAFYLCATQAWDREGYTFGSGTRLTVV.

This clone was detected ten times or more. The chain is built from TRBV11-2 and TRBJ1-2, with TRBD1 matching over 7 bases. The CDR3 runs to 15 residues. V lost 5 bases and J lost 7; bases outside the gene matches: 13. Germline CDR1 and CDR2: SGHAT and FQNNGV. The CDR3 protein is CASSILGGVSGGYTF. The CDR3 nucleotides read TGTGCCAGCAGCATATTAGGGGGCGTTAGTGGTGGCTACACCTTC. The full variable domain, completed using reference TRBV11-2 and TRBJ1-2, is EAGVAQSPRYKIIEKRQSVAFWCNPISGHATLYWYQQILGQGPKLLIQFQNNGVVDDSQLPKDRFSAERLKGVDSTLKIQPAKLEDSAVYLCASSILGGVSGGYTFGSGTRLTVV.

This chain joins TRBV19 and TRBJ1-2; D remains ambiguous. This CDR3 is 12 amino acids long. V shed 5 bases and J shed 1 base, with 5 bases lying between them. The germline V gene has CDR1 LNHDA and CDR2 SQIVND (reference sequence). CDR3 coding DNA: TGTGCCAGTAGTGGAATTAACTATGGCTACACCTTC. It is translated as CASSGINYGYTF.

V is TRBV20-1 and J is TRBJ2-7; D possibly corresponds to TRBD2 (6 bases). The CDR3 covers 11 residues. Germline assignment: CDR1 DFQATT and CDR2 SNEGSKA (reference sequence). The germline V and J ends were trimmed by 4 bases and 7 bases, with 11 bases remaining between them. In DNA, the CDR3 is TGCAGTGCTAAGGCGGGACCGGAGCAGTACTTC. It translates to CSAKAGPEQYF.

The chain combines TRBV5-5 with TRBJ1-2, with TRBD1 matching 8 bases. This CDR3 contains 14 residues. V was pared by 0 bases and J by 4 bases, with 2 bases of the junction left unmatched. CDR1 SGHKS and CDR2 YYEKEE come from the germline V gene (reference sequence). CDR3 sequence reads: CASSLETGAYGYTF. CDR3 DNA: TGTGCCAGCAGCTTGGAGACAGGGGCCTATGGCTACACCTTC. The complete variable domain, with remaining parts taken from reference TRBV5-5 and TRBJ1-2, reads DAGVTQSPTHLIKTRGQQVTLRCSPISGHKSVSWYQQVLGQGPQFIFQYYEKEERGRGNFPDRFSARQFPNYSSELNVNALLLGDSALYLCASSLETGAYGYTFGSGTRLTVV.

This clone occurred once. Other nucleotide sequences in the sample specify the same CDR3. The chain uses TRBV12-3 or TRBV12-4 and TRBJ1-1; D remains unclear. Trimming left V 3 bases short and J 6 bases short, with 5 bases between. The CDR3 runs 11 residues. This CDR3 is CASSLGAEAFF. In DNA, the CDR3 is TGTGCCAGCAGTTTGGGTGCTGAAGCTTTCTTT.

The chain links TRBV10-3 to TRBJ1-1, with TRBD1 as a possible D gene (6 bases). Per the germline V gene, CDR1 is ENHRY and CDR2 is SYGVKD. The CDR3 contains 13 residues. V lost 8 bases and J lost 4, with 14 bases in between. This CDR3 is CAIGVGGLTEAFF. DNA of the CDR3: TGTGCCATCGGTGTAGGGGGTCTCACTGAAGCTTTCTTT.

CDR3 amino acids: CASSLENYNSPLHF. The CDR3 nucleotides read TGCGCCAGCAGCTTGGAAAACTATAATTCACCCCTCCACTTT. V gene TRBV5-1 combines with J gene TRBJ1-6; D unclear. The CDR3 runs to 14 residues. Trimming cost V 0 bases and J 3 bases, with 4 bases left between them. Germline loops: CDR1 SGHRS, CDR2 YFSETQ.

The chain is built from TRBV6-5 and TRBJ1-1; TRBD1 might be the D (5 bases). The CDR3 is made up of 16 amino acids. V lost 2 bases to trimming and J lost 0 bases, with 13 bases between them. Germline assignment: CDR1 MNHEY and CDR2 SVGAGI. For the CDR3, the DNA is TGTGCCAGCAGTTACGCCCCGGGACGGCTGAACACTGAAGCTTTCTTT. This encodes CASSYAPGRLNTEAFF.